A selection of T cell receptor beta chains follows, all from one sample in a study of shared clonotypes between healthy human individuals. The assay was immunoSEQ multiplex PCR, and TCRdb's table has in-frame clones only and misses some. Counted here are some 2,100,000 clones, almost 96% occurring once; the ten biggest clones make up roughly 0.13%. The sample comprised naive CD4+ T cells sorted from blood. These receptors all come from a man in his late teens or twenties in good health. CDR3s include the opening cysteine and the closing phenylalanine or tryptophan. D genes are given only for firm matches. Size is stated for part of the rows, as once, few or many counts, or as a class when the clone is expanded.

v_gene	abundance	d_gene	j_gene	CDR3nt	CDR3aa
TRBV6-6	NA	TRBD2	TRBJ2-1	TGTGCCACCGGCCCCCGGTCCGGGAGGTCTATGAATGAGCAGTTCTTC	CATGPRSGRSMNEQFF
TRBV7-2	NA	NA	TRBJ2-7	TGTGCCAGCAGCCTACTAGGGAGCTCCTACGAGCAGTACTTC	CASSLLGSSYEQYF
TRBV18	NA	NA	TRBJ2-7	TGTGCCAGCTCACGTTCCGGGACGGCCTCCTACGAGCAGTACTTC	CASSRSGTASYEQYF
TRBV5-4	NA	NA	TRBJ1-6	TGTGCCAGCAGCTTAGACGTGGGTAATTCACCCCTCCACTTT	CASSLDVGNSPLHF
TRBV11-3	NA	TRBD1	TRBJ2-1	TGTGCCAGCAGCCCTCAGGGACAGGGGAGCAATGAGCAGTTCTTC	CASSPQGQGSNEQFF
TRBV6-1	NA	TRBD2	TRBJ2-1	TGTGCCAGCAGTGAACCCGTACTAGCGGAGTTCTTC	CASSEPVLAEFF
TRBV4-1	NA	NA	TRBJ1-5	TGCGCCAGCAGCCAAGGTATCAACCGGGACAAGGCTCAGCCCCAGCATTTT	CASSQGINRDKAQPQHF
TRBV27	NA	TRBD1	TRBJ2-1	TGTGCCAGCAGTTTAAAGCCGGGACAGGGTCGAAATGAGCAGTTCTTC	CASSLKPGQGRNEQFF
TRBV9	NA	TRBD2	TRBJ2-5	TGTGCCAGCAGCCCTAGCGGGGGAGCCCAGGAGACCCAGTACTTC	CASSPSGGAQETQYF
TRBV9	NA	NA	TRBJ2-7	TGTGCCAGCAGCGTAGAGGGCAGGGTGATAGACGAGCAGTACTTC	CASSVEGRVIDEQYF
TRBV7-2	NA	NA	TRBJ1-1	TGTGCCAGCAGCGTCGTCCCGGGACTTAACACTGAAGCTTTCTTT	CASSVVPGLNTEAFF
TRBV6-1	NA	NA	TRBJ2-7	TGTGCCAGCAGTGAACGCGGCTACGAGCAGTACTTC	CASSERGYEQYF
TRBV2	NA	TRBD2	TRBJ2-3	TGTGCCAGCAGTGAATTGCGGGGGACCACAGATACGCAGTATTTT	CASSELRGTTDTQYF
TRBV10-3	NA	NA	TRBJ2-3	TGTGCCATCAGTGAGTCTAGGGGGACGCAGTATTTT	CAISESRGTQYF
TRBV6-5	once	NA	TRBJ2-7	TGTGCCAGCAGTTACTCGACCGCGGGGGCGGGAGAGCAGTACTTC	CASSYSTAGAGEQYF
TRBV18	NA	NA	TRBJ1-3	TGTGCCAGCTCACCACCCCCCGGAACCTCTGGAAACACCATATATTTT	CASSPPPGTSGNTIYF
TRBV6-5	NA	NA	TRBJ1-2	TGTGCCAGCAGCCTGGATGGTAACTATGGCTACACCTTC	CASSLDGNYGYTF
TRBV2	NA	NA	TRBJ2-3	TGTGCCAGCAGGGCGGCAGGAGCGCAGTATTTT	CASRAAGAQYF
TRBV28	NA	TRBD1	TRBJ2-7	TGTGCCAGCAGTTTAAGACAACGGGACAGAAACTCCTACGAGCAGTACTTC	CASSLRQRDRNSYEQYF
TRBV10-3	NA	NA	TRBJ1-2	TGTGCCATCAGTGAGGGGAGCCCCAAGGGGGACTATGGCTACACCTTC	CAISEGSPKGDYGYTF
TRBV28	NA	NA	TRBJ1-3	TGTGCCAGCAGTTTATTGGGGAGAAACACCATATATTTT	CASSLLGRNTIYF
TRBV5-1	NA	TRBD1	TRBJ1-1	TGCGCCAGCAGCTTTGGACTCCCGGCAGGGGGGAACACTGAAGCTTTCTTT	CASSFGLPAGGNTEAFF
TRBV5-1	NA	NA	TRBJ1-2	TGCGCCAGCAGCCTCACTGGACAAACAGGCTACACCTTC	CASSLTGQTGYTF
TRBV28	NA	NA	TRBJ2-5	TGTGCCAGCAGTTTCCGAGGGGGGACCCAGTACTTC	CASSFRGGTQYF
TRBV4-1	NA	NA	TRBJ2-1	TGCGCCAGCAGCCAAGGTGTGGGACTTCGGAGCGATGAGCAGTTCTTC	CASSQGVGLRSDEQFF
TRBV6-1	NA	NA	TRBJ2-3	TGTGCCAGCAGGAAAGGGATGTTTGGCACAGATACGCAGTATTTT	CASRKGMFGTDTQYF
TRBV19	once	NA	TRBJ1-6	TGTGCCAGTGGCAGCTTCGAGAACTCACCCCTCCACTTT	CASGSFENSPLHF